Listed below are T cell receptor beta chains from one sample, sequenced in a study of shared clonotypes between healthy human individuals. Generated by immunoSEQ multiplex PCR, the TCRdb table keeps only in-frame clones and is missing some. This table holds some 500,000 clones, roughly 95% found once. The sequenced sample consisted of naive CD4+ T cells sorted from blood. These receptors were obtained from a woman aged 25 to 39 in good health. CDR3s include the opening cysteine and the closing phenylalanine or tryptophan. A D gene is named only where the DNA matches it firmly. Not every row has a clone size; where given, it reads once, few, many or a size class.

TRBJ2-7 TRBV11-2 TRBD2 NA CASSLISGTTYEQYF TGTGCCAGCAGCTTAATAAGCGGGACCACCTACGAGCAGTACTTC
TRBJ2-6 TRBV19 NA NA CASSSRPTSQSRANVLTF TGTGCCAGTAGTTCACGGCCGACATCACAAAGTCGGGCCAACGTCCTGACTTTC
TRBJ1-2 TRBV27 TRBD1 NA CASSTGTGLPSYGYTF TGTGCCAGCAGCACCGGGACAGGGCTCCCAAGCTATGGCTACACCTTC
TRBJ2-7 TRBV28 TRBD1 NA CASRRTGAYEQYF TGTGCCAGCAGACGGACAGGGGCCTACGAGCAGTACTTC
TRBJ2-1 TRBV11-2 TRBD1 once CASNLGTGGYNEQFF TGTGCCAGCAATCTAGGGACAGGGGGTTATAATGAGCAGTTCTTC
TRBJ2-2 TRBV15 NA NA CATSRDVGGGLTGELFF TGTGCCACCAGCAGAGACGTTGGAGGGGGCCTGACCGGGGAGCTGTTTTTT
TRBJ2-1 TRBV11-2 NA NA CASSSGTGYNEQFF TGTGCCAGCAGCTCCGGGACCGGGTACAATGAGCAGTTCTTC
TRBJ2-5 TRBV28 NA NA CASSSREETQYF TGTGCCAGCAGTTCCAGGGAAGAGACCCAGTACTTC
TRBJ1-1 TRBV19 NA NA CASSIDLELRRAAFF TGTGCCAGTAGTATAGATCTCGAGCTAAGGAGGGCAGCTTTCTTT
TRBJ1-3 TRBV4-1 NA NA CASRGQEVDSGNTIYF TGCGCCAGCAGGGGCCAGGAGGTGGACTCTGGAAACACCATATATTTT
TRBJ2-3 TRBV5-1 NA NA CASSLTDTQYF TGCGCCAGCAGCTTGACTGATACGCAGTATTTT
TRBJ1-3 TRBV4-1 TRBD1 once CASSQDRDSYSGNTIYF TGCGCCAGCAGCCAAGATCGGGACAGCTACTCTGGAAACACCATATATTTT
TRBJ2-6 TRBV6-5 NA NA CASSYRWGNGANVLTF TGTGCCAGCAGTTACCGGTGGGGTAATGGGGCCAACGTCCTGACTTTC
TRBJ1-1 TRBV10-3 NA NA CAISEPQAQREAFF TGTGCCATCAGTGAGCCCCAGGCCCAAAGGGAAGCTTTCTTT
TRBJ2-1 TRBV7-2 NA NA CASSLVLLGRGRGEQFF TGTGCCAGCAGCTTAGTCCTCCTAGGACGGGGGCGTGGTGAGCAGTTCTTC
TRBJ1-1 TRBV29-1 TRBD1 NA CSVSLQGALGNTEAFF TGCAGCGTCTCCCTGCAGGGGGCTTTAGGGAACACTGAAGCTTTCTTT
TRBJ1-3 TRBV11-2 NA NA CASSPGLTGNTIYF TGTGCCAGCAGCCCGGGACTTACCGGAAACACCATATATTTT
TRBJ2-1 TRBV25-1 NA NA CASSEWNGNEQFF TGTGCCAGCAGTGAATGGAACGGAAATGAGCAGTTCTTC
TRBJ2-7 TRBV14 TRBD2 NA CASSQRVASSGSSYEQYF TGTGCCAGCAGCCAAAGGGTCGCCTCTAGCGGGAGCTCCTACGAGCAGTACTTC
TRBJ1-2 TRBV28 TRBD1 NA CASRMGQGHYGYTF TGTGCCAGCAGGATGGGACAGGGACACTATGGCTACACCTTC
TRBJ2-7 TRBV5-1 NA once CASSGQGGPYEQYF TGCGCCAGCAGTGGACAAGGCGGGCCCTACGAGCAGTACTTC
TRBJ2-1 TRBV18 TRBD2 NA CASSLAGAGYNEQFF TGTGCCAGCTCACTAGCGGGAGCAGGCTACAATGAGCAGTTCTTC
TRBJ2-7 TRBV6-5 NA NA CASARGHEQYF TGTGCCAGCGCGCGCGGCCACGAGCAGTACTTC
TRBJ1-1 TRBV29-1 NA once CSVESGNTEAFF TGCAGCGTTGAATCGGGGAACACTGAAGCTTTCTTT